This is a list of T cell receptor beta chains from one sample in a study of molecular identifiers for immune sequencing clone quantification. TCRdb reprocessed the PCR reads with MiXCR, giving one entry per CDR3 protein. Here the sample spans over 600,000 distinct CDR3 sequences, less than 20% being singletons. The specimen was naive CD8+ T cells from blood, with Jurkat cell RNA spiked in. Every receptor here comes from a human donor in good health. Some libraries in this study had Jurkat cell RNA spiked in. The CDR3 runs from the conserved cysteine through the conserved F or W. The order of the fields is D gene, V gene, J gene, clone size, CDR3 protein, CDR3 DNA. D genes are given only for firm matches. A row's size may be missing; if present it is once, few, many or a size class.

D: .
V: TRBV28
J: TRBJ2-5
size: many
CDR3: CASSSPTGQVVAGPEYF
DNA: TGTGCCAGCAGTTCCCCGACCGGACAGGTTGTAGCGGGACCCGAGTACTTC

D: TRBD1
V: TRBV20-1
J: TRBJ2-7
size: many
CDR3: CSASDRGSEEQYF
DNA: TGCAGTGCTAGTGACAGGGGAAGTGAGGAGCAGTACTTC

D: .
V: TRBV12-3/TRBV12-4
J: TRBJ2-5
size: many
CDR3: CASGQLQETQYF
DNA: TGTGCCAGCGGACAGCTCCAAGAGACCCAGTACTTC

D: .
V: TRBV2
J: TRBJ1-5
size: many
CDR3: CASSRGFGNQPQHF
DNA: TGTGCCAGCAGTCGAGGGTTTGGCAATCAGCCCCAGCATTTT

D: .
V: TRBV3-1
J: TRBJ1-5
size: .
CDR3: CASSHERGAYNQPQHF
DNA: TGTGCCAGCAGCCACGAAAGGGGGGCCTACAATCAGCCCCAGCATTTT

D: .
V: TRBV3-1
J: TRBJ2-6
size: many
CDR3: CASSQDSVGGGSGANVLTF
DNA: TGTGCCAGCAGCCAAGATTCTGTTGGGGGTGGCTCTGGGGCCAACGTCCTGACTTTC

D: TRBD1
V: TRBV5-4
J: TRBJ2-5
size: few
CDR3: CASSTDPAQGWETQYF
DNA: TGTGCCAGCAGCACTGATCCTGCACAGGGGTGGGAGACCCAGTACTTC

D: TRBD2
V: TRBV25-1
J: TRBJ2-7
size: few
CDR3: CASSEWVGGPADEQYF
DNA: TGTGCCAGCAGTGAATGGGTGGGAGGGCCGGCGGACGAGCAGTACTTC

D: .
V: TRBV6-6
J: TRBJ2-7
size: many
CDR3: CATTDSSYEQYF
DNA: TGTGCCACTACGGACAGTTCCTACGAGCAGTACTTC

D: TRBD2
V: TRBV2
J: TRBJ2-1
size: few
CDR3: CASSSSGDPSYNEQFF
DNA: TGTGCCAGCAGTAGTAGCGGGGACCCCTCCTACAATGAGCAGTTCTTC

D: .
V: TRBV9
J: TRBJ2-7
size: .
CDR3: CASSVVGRALDEQYF
DNA: TGTGCCAGCAGCGTAGTGGGCAGGGCGCTGGACGAGCAGTACTTC

D: .
V: TRBV6-2/TRBV6-3
J: TRBJ2-7
size: few
CDR3: CASSYRESDEQYF
DNA: TGTGCCAGCAGTTACAGGGAGTCAGACGAGCAGTACTTC

D: .
V: TRBV4-3
J: TRBJ1-2
size: .
CDR3: CASSQDVKGGIYGYTF
DNA: TGCGCCAGCAGCCAAGATGTAAAGGGAGGGATCTATGGCTACACCTTC

D: TRBD1
V: TRBV7-8
J: TRBJ2-5
size: many
CDR3: CASSLGQGSPLAETQYF
DNA: TGTGCCAGCAGCCTAGGACAGGGGAGTCCTTTAGCGGAGACCCAGTACTTC

D: .
V: TRBV27
J: TRBJ2-7
size: .
CDR3: CASSPLGVLGSYEQYF
DNA: TGTGCCAGCAGCCCGCTAGGAGTTTTAGGATCCTACGAGCAGTACTTC

D: TRBD2
V: TRBV4-3
J: TRBJ2-3
size: many
CDR3: CASSRTSANAEGTQYF
DNA: TGCGCCAGCTCCAGGACTAGCGCCAACGCCGAGGGTACGCAGTATTTT

D: .
V: TRBV27
J: TRBJ1-1
size: .
CDR3: CASSLWLNTEASF
DNA: TGTGCCAGCAGTTTATGGCTGAACACTGAAGCTTCCTTT

D: .
V: TRBV24-1
J: TRBJ1-5
size: .
CDR3: CATSEAWGQPQHF
DNA: TGTGCCACCAGTGAAGCGTGGGGTCAGCCCCAGCATTTT

D: TRBD2
V: TRBV7-9
J: TRBJ2-7
size: many
CDR3: CASSLPRGSGIYEQYF
DNA: TGTGCCAGCAGCTTACCCCGTGGTAGCGGGATCTACGAGCAGTACTTC

D: .
V: TRBV14
J: TRBJ1-2
size: many
CDR3: CASSLTRGSGYTF
DNA: TGTGCCAGCAGCCTCACACGAGGTAGTGGCTACACCTTC

D: .
V: TRBV7-6
J: TRBJ2-7
size: few
CDR3: CASSLVERGDYEQYF
DNA: TGTGCCAGCAGCTTAGTGGAGAGGGGAGACTACGAGCAGTACTTC

D: TRBD2
V: TRBV29-1
J: TRBJ2-5
size: many
CDR3: CSVGEGQETQYF
DNA: TGCAGCGTTGGGGAGGGACAAGAGACCCAGTACTTC

D: .
V: TRBV28
J: TRBJ2-7
size: few
CDR3: CASSAIRDEQYF
DNA: TGTGCCAGCAGTGCCATCAGGGATGAGCAGTACTTC

D: TRBD1
V: TRBV30
J: TRBJ2-7
size: many
CDR3: CAWTGTGLEQYF
DNA: TGTGCCTGGACCGGGACAGGGCTCGAGCAGTACTTC

D: TRBD2
V: TRBV20-1
J: TRBJ2-3
size: many
CDR3: CSARGVDYGGGIADTQYF
DNA: TGCAGTGCTAGAGGGGTGGACTACGGCGGGGGGATCGCAGATACGCAGTATTTT

D: .
V: TRBV12-3/TRBV12-4
J: TRBJ2-7
size: many
CDR3: CASSPQGNEQYF
DNA: TGTGCCAGCAGTCCCCAGGGGAACGAGCAGTACTTC

D: .
V: TRBV7-9
J: TRBJ2-7
size: .
CDR3: CASSLGAGLLEYEQYF
DNA: TGTGCCAGCAGCTTAGGGGCGGGGCTTCTGGAATACGAGCAGTACTTC

D: .
V: TRBV2
J: TRBJ2-7
size: many
CDR3: CASREGARYEQYF
DNA: TGTGCCAGCAGGGAGGGGGCGCGTTACGAGCAGTACTTC

D: TRBD1
V: TRBV12-3/TRBV12-4
J: TRBJ2-3
size: many
CDR3: CASRPGQGSQDTQYF
DNA: TGTGCCAGCAGGCCGGGACAGGGGTCACAAGATACGCAGTATTTT

D: .
V: TRBV7-9
J: TRBJ1-6
size: .
CDR3: CASSSGVPYNSPLHF
DNA: TGTGCCAGCAGCTCCGGGGTCCCCTATAATTCACCCCTCCACTTT